Following are 6 T cell receptor beta chains from one sample sequenced in a study of CD8 T cells in ankylosing spondylitis. Antigen specificity for these receptors is unknown. General study points: Within ankylosing spondylitis blood, a TCR beta motif made up of seven to nine highly homologous variants appeared to be characteristic.

MiXCR, run by TCRdb on the 5' RACE reads, gives a single entry per CDR3 protein. The sample holds 500,000 or so distinct CDR3 sequences; approximately 5% are singletons and the top ten take roughly 3.2%. The material sequenced was blood, either unsorted or a sorted T cell fraction (not recorded which). These receptors all stem from a male donor with ankylosing spondylitis.

This clonotype was counted ten times or more. The rearrangement joins TRBV28 to TRBJ1-4; D might be TRBD1 (5 bases). The ends were cut back, 2 bases at V and 0 bases at J, with 10 bases in the middle. The CDR3 loop spans 16 amino acids. The germline V gene has CDR1 MDHEN and CDR2 SYDVKM. DNA for the CDR3: TGTGCCAGCAGTTTAAGGGACGGTGCAACTAATGAAAAACTGTTTTTT. Translation gives CASSLRDGATNEKLFF. The full variable domain, its missing parts supplied by reference TRBV28 and TRBJ1-4, is DVKVTQSSRYLVKRTGEKVFLECVQDMDHENMFWYRQDPGLGLRLIYFSYDVKMKEKGDIPEGYSVSREKKERFSLILESASTNQTSMYLCASSLRDGATNEKLFFGSGTQLSVL.

The table lists this clonotype with many counts. The chain links TRBV9 to TRBJ2-2; 7 bases align to TRBD1. Trimming at V came to 4 bases and at J to 3 bases, leaving 6 bases not matched to a gene. Germline V gene sequence: CDR1 SGDLS, CDR2 YYNGEE. The CDR3 totals 15 residues. CDR3 in DNA: TGTGCCAGCAGCAACCGACAGGGACACACCGGGGAGCTGTTTTTT. Protein sequence: CASSNRQGHTGELFF.

This clonotype was counted many times. The chain is built from TRBV18 and TRBJ2-7, with D possibly being TRBD2 (6 bases). The V and J ends lost 4 bases and 6 bases respectively, with 13 bases between them. The CDR3 loop spans 13 amino acids. Germline loops: CDR1 KGHSH, CDR2 LQKENI. CDR3 DNA sequence: TGTGCCAGCTCACAGCAGGGCGGGGCCGAGCAGTACTTC. The encoded protein is CASSQQGGAEQYF. Full variable domain (rest looked up from reference TRBV18 and TRBJ2-7): NAGVMQNPRHLVRRRGQEARLRCSPMKGHSHVYWYRQLPEEGLKFMVYLQKENIIDESGMPKERFSAEFPKEGPSILRIQQVVRGDSAAYFCASSQQGGAEQYFGPGTRLTVT.

This clonotype was counted ten times or more. The chain carries TRBV20-1 and TRBJ1-2; D gene uncertain. The CDR3 is made up of 15 amino acids. With 2 bases removed from V and 0 bases from J, the gap between germline ends came to 13 bases. CDR1 is DFQATT and CDR2 is SNEGSKA in the germline V gene (reference sequence). CDR3 DNA sequence: TGCAGTGCTAGACGGGTGGGCGGAGCTAACTATGGCTACACCTTC. This gives the protein CSARRVGGANYGYTF.

This rearrangement joins TRBV6-2 or TRBV6-3 to TRBJ2-4; the D gene is possibly TRBD2 (5 bases). Trimming took 4 bases from V and 8 from J, leaving 12 bases between them. The CDR3 runs 13 residues. Germline CDR1 is MNHEY and CDR2 is SVGEGT. The CDR3 here is CASSSAEVDIQYF. In DNA, the CDR3 is TGTGCCAGCAGTTCAGCGGAGGTAGACATTCAGTACTTC.

This clonotype occurred once. It may be a read error: a sequence one base away is much more abundant. The chain employs TRBV20-1 and TRBJ2-1; 12 nucleotides match TRBD2. CDR1 is DFQATT and CDR2 is SNEGSKA in the germline V gene (reference sequence). The CDR3 covers 14 residues. The CDR3 region is CTAPLAGGRNEQFF. CDR3 DNA: TGCACTGCTCCGCTAGCGGGAGGGCGGAATGAGCAGTTCTTC.